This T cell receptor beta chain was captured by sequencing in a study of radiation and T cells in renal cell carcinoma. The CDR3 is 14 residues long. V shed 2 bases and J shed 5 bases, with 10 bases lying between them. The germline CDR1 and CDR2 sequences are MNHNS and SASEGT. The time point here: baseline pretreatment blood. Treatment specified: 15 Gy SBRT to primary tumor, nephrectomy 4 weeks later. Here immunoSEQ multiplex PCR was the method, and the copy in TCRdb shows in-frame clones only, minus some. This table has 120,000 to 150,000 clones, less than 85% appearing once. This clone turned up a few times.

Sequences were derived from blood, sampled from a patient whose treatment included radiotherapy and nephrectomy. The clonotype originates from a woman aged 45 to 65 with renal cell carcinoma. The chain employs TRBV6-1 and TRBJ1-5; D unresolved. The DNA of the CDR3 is TGTGCCAGCAGTGAAATACATCCCGATCAGCCCCAGCATTTT. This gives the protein CASSEIHPDQPQHF.